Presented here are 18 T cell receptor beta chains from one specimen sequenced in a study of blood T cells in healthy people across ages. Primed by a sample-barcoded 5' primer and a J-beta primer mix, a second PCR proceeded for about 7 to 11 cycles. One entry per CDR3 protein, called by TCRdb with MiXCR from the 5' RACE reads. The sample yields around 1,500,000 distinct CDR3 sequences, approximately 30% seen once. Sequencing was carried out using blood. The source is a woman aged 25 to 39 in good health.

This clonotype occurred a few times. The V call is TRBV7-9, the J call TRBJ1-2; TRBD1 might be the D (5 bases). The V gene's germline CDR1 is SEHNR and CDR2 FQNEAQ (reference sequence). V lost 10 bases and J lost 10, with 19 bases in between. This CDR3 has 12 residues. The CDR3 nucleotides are TGTGCCACCGAACTCCTTAAAGGGGTCTACACCTTC. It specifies CATELLKGVYTF.

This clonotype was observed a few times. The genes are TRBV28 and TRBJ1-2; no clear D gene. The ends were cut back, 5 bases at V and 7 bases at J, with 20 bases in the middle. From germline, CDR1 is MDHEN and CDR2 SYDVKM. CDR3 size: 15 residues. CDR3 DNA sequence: TGTGCCAGCAGTGGCCCTCCAAATCCCGGCTCTGGCTACACCTTC. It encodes CASSGPPNPGSGYTF.

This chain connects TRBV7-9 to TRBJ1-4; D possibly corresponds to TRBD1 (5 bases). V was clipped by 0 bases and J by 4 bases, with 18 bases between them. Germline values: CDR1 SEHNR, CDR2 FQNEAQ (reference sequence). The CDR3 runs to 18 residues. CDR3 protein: CASSLAEQAGVGNEKLFF. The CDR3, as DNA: TGTGCCAGCAGCTTAGCGGAACAGGCCGGTGTGGGTAATGAAAAACTGTTTTTT.

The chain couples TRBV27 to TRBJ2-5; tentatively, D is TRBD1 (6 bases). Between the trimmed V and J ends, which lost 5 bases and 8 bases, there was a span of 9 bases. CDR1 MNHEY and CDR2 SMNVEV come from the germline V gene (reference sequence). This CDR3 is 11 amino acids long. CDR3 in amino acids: CASSLQGTQYF. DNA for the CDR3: TGTGCCAGCAGTCTACAGGGCACCCAGTACTTC.

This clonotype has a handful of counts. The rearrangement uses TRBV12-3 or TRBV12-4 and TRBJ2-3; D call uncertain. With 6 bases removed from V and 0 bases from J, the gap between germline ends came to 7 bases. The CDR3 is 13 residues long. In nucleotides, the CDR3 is TGTGCCAGCAGGGACGGTAGCACAGATACGCAGTATTTT. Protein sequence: CASRDGSTDTQYF.

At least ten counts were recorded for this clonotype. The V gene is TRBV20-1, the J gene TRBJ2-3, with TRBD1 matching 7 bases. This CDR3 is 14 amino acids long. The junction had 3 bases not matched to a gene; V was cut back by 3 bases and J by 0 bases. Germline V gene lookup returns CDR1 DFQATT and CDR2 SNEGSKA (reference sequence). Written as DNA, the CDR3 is TGCAGTGCTAGGGCAGGGGGAAGCACAGATACGCAGTATTTT. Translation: CSARAGGSTDTQYF.

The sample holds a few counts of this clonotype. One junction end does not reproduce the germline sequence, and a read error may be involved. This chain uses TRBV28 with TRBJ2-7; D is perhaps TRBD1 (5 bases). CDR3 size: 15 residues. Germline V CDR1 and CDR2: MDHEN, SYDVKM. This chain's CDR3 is CANSLVGPNHYEQYF. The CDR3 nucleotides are TGTGCCAACAGTTTAGTGGGGCCAAACCACTACGAGCAGTACTTC. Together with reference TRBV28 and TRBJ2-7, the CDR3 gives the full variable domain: DVKVTQSSRYLVKRTGEKVFLECVQDMDHENMFWYRQDPGLGLRLIYFSYDVKMKEKGDIPEGYSVSREKKERFSLILESASTNQTSMYLCANSLVGPNHYEQYFGPGTRLTVT.

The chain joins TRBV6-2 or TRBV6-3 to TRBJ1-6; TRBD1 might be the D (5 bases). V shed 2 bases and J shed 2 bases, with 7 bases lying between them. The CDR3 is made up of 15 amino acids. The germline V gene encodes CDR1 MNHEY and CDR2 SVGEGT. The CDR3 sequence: CASSYQGPYNSPLHF. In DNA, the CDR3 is TGTGCCAGCAGTTACCAGGGTCCCTATAATTCACCCCTCCACTTT.

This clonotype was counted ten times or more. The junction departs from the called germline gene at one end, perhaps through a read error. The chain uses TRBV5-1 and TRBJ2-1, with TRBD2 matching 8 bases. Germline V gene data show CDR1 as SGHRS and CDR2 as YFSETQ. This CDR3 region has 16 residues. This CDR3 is CASSFSGVSSYNEQFF. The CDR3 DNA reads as TGTGCCAGCAGCTTTAGCGGGGTTAGCTCCTACAATGAGCAGTTCTTC. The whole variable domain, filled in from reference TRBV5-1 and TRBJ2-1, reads KAGVTQTPRYLIKTRGQQVTLSCSPISGHRSVSWYQQTPGQGLQFLFEYFSETQRNKGNFPGRFSGRQFSNSRSEMNVSTLELGDSALYLCASSFSGVSSYNEQFFGPGTRLTVL.

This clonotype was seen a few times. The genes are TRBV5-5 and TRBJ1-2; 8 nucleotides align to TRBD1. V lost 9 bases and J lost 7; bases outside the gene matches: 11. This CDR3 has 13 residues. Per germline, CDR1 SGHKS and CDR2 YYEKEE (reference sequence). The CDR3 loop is CATPDREGPGYTF. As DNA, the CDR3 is TGTGCCACCCCGGACAGGGAAGGTCCTGGCTACACCTTC.

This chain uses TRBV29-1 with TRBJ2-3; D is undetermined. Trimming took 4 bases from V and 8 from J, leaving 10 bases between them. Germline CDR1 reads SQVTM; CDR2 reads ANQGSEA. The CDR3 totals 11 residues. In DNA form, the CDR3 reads TGCAGCGTTGCGCAATCGGGTACGCAGTATTTT. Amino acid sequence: CSVAQSGTQYF.

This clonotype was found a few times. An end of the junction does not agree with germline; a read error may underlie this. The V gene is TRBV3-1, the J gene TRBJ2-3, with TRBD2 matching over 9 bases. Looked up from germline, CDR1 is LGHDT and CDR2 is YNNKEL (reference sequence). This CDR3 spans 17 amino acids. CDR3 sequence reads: CACSRMRLADNTDTQYF. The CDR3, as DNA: TGTGCCTGCAGCCGGATGAGACTAGCGGACAACACAGATACGCAGTATTTT.

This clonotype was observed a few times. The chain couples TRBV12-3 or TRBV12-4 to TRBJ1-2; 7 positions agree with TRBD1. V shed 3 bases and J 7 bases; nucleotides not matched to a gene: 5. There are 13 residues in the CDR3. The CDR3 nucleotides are TGTGCCAGCAGTTTGGGTAGGGGGCTTGGCTACACCTTC. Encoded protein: CASSLGRGLGYTF.

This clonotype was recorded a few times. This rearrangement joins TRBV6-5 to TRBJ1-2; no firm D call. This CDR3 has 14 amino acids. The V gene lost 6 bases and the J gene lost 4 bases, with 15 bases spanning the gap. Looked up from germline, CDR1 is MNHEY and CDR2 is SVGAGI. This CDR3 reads CASRAAVRGYGYTF. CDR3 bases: TGTGCCAGCAGAGCCGCCGTCCGAGGCTATGGCTACACCTTC.

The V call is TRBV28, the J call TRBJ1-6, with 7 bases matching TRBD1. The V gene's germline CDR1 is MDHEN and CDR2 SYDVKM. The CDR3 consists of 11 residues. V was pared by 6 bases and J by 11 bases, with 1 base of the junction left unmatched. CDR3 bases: TGTGCCAGCAGACAGGGGACACCCCTCCACTTT. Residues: CASRQGTPLHF.

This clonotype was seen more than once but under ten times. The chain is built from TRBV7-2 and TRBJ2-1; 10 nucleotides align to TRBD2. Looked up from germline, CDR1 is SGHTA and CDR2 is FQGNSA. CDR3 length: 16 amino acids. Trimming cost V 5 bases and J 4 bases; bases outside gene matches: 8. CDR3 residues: CASSRRTSGVYNEQFF. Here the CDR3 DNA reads TGTGCCAGCAGCCGCCGGACTAGCGGCGTTTACAATGAGCAGTTCTTC.

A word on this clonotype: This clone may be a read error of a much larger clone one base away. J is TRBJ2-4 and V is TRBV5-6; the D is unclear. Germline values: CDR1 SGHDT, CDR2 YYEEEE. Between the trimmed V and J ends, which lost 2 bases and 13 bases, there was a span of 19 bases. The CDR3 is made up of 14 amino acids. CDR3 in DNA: TGTGCCAGCAGCTTCGAGAGCTCCTACAATGAGCAGTACTTC. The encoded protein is CASSFESSYNEQYF.

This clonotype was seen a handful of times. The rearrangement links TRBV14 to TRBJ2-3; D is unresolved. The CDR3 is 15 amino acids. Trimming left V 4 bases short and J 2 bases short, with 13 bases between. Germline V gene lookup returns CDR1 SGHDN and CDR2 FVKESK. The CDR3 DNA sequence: TGTGCCAGCAGCCCAGTCACACTCATCACAGATACGCAGTATTTT. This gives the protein CASSPVTLITDTQYF.